The 26 T cell receptor beta chains below all came from one sample that was sequenced in a study of blood T cell repertoires in COVID-19. The table came from immunoSEQ multiplex PCR; TCRdb's copy has only in-frame clones and leaves some out. The table lists 150,000 to 200,000 clones, roughly 84% of them singletons. Sequencing was performed on peripheral blood. The receptors were gathered from a man in his sixties or seventies with active or convalescent COVID-19.

V usage is TRBV6-5 and J usage is TRBJ1-2; D gene uncertain. The CDR3 loop spans 15 amino acids. Germline CDR1 reads MNHEY; CDR2 reads SVGAGI. Trimming removed 0 bases at V and 4 bases at J, with 12 bases between. The CDR3, as DNA: TGTGCCAGCAGTTACTCGACTGTAGGATCCTATGGCTACACCTTC. It yields the protein CASSYSTVGSYGYTF.

This rearrangement joins TRBV5-1 to TRBJ2-1; no firm D call. In germline, CDR1 is SGHRS, CDR2 YFSETQ. With 0 bases removed from V and 9 bases from J, the gap between germline ends came to 13 bases. CDR3 length: 14 amino acids. In DNA, the CDR3 is TGCGCCAGCAGCTTGGACCCCGGTAGTGCTGAGCAGTTCTTC. Residues: CASSLDPGSAEQFF.

The chain is built from TRBV2 and TRBJ1-4; D unclear. Trimming took off 2 bases at V and 8 bases at J, with 12 bases between the two ends. The CDR3 contains 14 residues. The V gene's germline CDR1 is SNHLY and CDR2 FYNNEI. DNA for the CDR3: TGTGCCAGCAGTGAATGGCAGGCAGGAGAAAAACTGTTTTTT. Its protein product is CASSEWQAGEKLFF. Complete variable domain (other parts from reference TRBV2 and TRBJ1-4): EPEVTQTPSHQVTQMGQEVILRCVPISNHLYFYWYRQILGQKVEFLVSFYNNEISEKSEIFDDQFSVERPDGSNFTLKIRSTKLEDSAMYFCASSEWQAGEKLFFGSGTQLSVL.

The chain's CDR3 is CASSFRTSGSRGTDTQYF. The CDR3 DNA follows: TGTGCCAGCAGCTTCCGGACTAGCGGGAGCAGGGGCACAGATACGCAGTATTTT. The V gene is TRBV7-2, the J gene TRBJ2-3, with 13 bases that match TRBD2. The CDR3 sequence is 18 residues long. J was trimmed by 1 base and V by 3 bases; bases with no gene match: 7. Germline V gene lookup returns CDR1 SGHTA and CDR2 FQGNSA.

The rearrangement links TRBV12-3 or TRBV12-4 to TRBJ1-1, with 8 bases identical to TRBD1. This CDR3 has 11 amino acids. The junction had 5 bases not matched to a gene; V was cut back by 6 bases and J by 11 bases. The CDR3 DNA follows: TGTGCCAGCAGAGACAGGGGACCGGCTTTCTTT. Translation gives CASRDRGPAFF.

This chain joins TRBV18 and TRBJ1-1, with D unclear. The CDR3 spans 13 residues. Germline V lookup: CDR1 KGHSH, CDR2 LQKENI. Trimming took off 0 bases at V and 8 bases at J, with 10 bases between the two ends. This CDR3 is CASSPPLTGEAFF. The DNA for the CDR3 is TGTGCCAGCTCACCACCACTAACGGGGGAAGCTTTCTTT.

The CDR3 region has the DNA TGCGCCAGCAGTGAACGCGGCTTGGACAATCAGCCCCAGCATTTT. Translated, it gives CASSERGLDNQPQHF. The chain employs TRBV10-2 and TRBJ1-5; D not certain. CDR3 length equals 15 residues. Germline V gene lookup returns CDR1 WSHSY and CDR2 SAAADI. Trimming shortened V by 3 bases and J by 3 bases, and 12 bases separated the two germline ends.

The V call is TRBV19, the J call TRBJ2-7; no definite D call. Germline V lookup: CDR1 LNHDA, CDR2 SQIVND (reference sequence). The CDR3 is 15 residues long. The ends were cut back, 1 base at V and 2 bases at J, with 12 bases in the middle. The CDR3 is CASSIGTRGTYEQYF. CDR3 in DNA: TGTGCCAGTAGTATAGGAACCAGAGGCACCTACGAGCAGTACTTC. The entire variable domain, with the rest obtained from reference TRBV19 and TRBJ2-7, is as follows: DGGITQSPKYLFRKEGQNVTLSCEQNLNHDAMYWYRQDPGQGLRLIYYSQIVNDFQKGDIAEGYSVSREKKESFPLTVTSAQKNPTAFYLCASSIGTRGTYEQYFGPGTRLTVT.

This clone was counted only a few times. The rearrangement uses TRBV7-2 and TRBJ2-7; TRBD1 aligns across 10 bases. This CDR3 has 16 residues. Trimming took 4 bases from V and 4 from J; bases not matched to a gene: 10. Germline lookup yields CDR1 SGHTA and CDR2 FQGNSA. The CDR3 protein is CASSSTRQGALYEQYF. For the CDR3, the DNA is TGTGCCAGCAGCTCAACCAGACAGGGGGCTCTTTACGAGCAGTACTTC.

This chain uses TRBV29-1 with TRBJ2-2, with a weak D call TRBD1 (5 bases). Per the germline V gene, CDR1 is SQVTM and CDR2 is ANQGSEA. The CDR3 is 14 residues long. Trimming shortened V by 7 bases and J by 0 bases, and 12 bases separated the two germline ends. The CDR3 DNA reads TGCAGCGGACAGAAAACTACGAACACCGGGGAGCTGTTTTTT. Translation: CSGQKTTNTGELFF.

The chain uses TRBV6-5 and TRBJ1-1, with a tentative D call TRBD1 (6 bases). The CDR3 has 12 amino acids. Trimming removed 8 bases from V and 6 bases from J, with 13 bases in between. Looked up from germline, CDR1 is MNHEY and CDR2 is SVGAGI. The CDR3, as DNA: TGTGCCAGCGTTCGGCAGGGGCCTGAAGCTTTCTTT. Its protein product is CASVRQGPEAFF.

The CDR3 nucleotides are TGCGCCAGCAGCCCATTGGGGACAGGGAAAGAAAAACTGTTTTTT. It yields the protein CASSPLGTGKEKLFF. This chain connects TRBV4-3 to TRBJ1-4; 9 bases fit TRBD1. Looked up from germline, CDR1 is LGHNA and CDR2 is YSLEER. The CDR3 extends over 15 amino acids. V lost 4 bases and J lost 8; bases outside the gene matches: 8.

This clone came up a few times. The V gene is TRBV7-2, the J gene TRBJ1-2, with D uncertain. V lost 0 bases, J lost 4 bases, and 9 bases lay in between. Germline CDR1 is SGHTA and CDR2 is FQGNSA. This CDR3 region has 14 residues. Here the CDR3 reads CASSLARSSYGYTF. In DNA form, the CDR3 reads TGTGCCAGCAGCTTAGCGCGGTCGAGCTATGGCTACACCTTC.

The gene calls are TRBV7-2 and TRBJ2-7, with a tentative D call TRBD1 (6 bases). V was trimmed by 7 bases and J by 4 bases, leaving 17 bases between them. This CDR3 has 14 residues. Germline-derived CDR1 and CDR2 are SGHTA and FQGNSA. The CDR3 DNA reads as TGTGCCAGCACCCTTAGTGAAGGGGGATACGAGCAGTACTTC. Amino acids: CASTLSEGGYEQYF.

V is TRBV27 and J is TRBJ1-2; D call uncertain. Germline CDR1 and CDR2: MNHEY and SMNVEV (reference sequence). V was clipped by 8 bases and J by 1 base, with 11 bases between them. The CDR3 is made up of 13 amino acids. CDR3 DNA: TGTGCCAGCCGCCTACGGGGTAACTATGGCTACACCTTC. It translates to CASRLRGNYGYTF.

The rearrangement uses TRBV27 and TRBJ1-4; no firm D call. The CDR3 spans 16 residues. The V end was cut by 1 base, the J end by 3 bases, with 12 bases between. Germline CDR1 MNHEY, CDR2 SMNVEV (reference sequence). This CDR3 is CASSLYPPRANEKLFF. The DNA of the CDR3 is TGTGCCAGCAGTTTATATCCGCCAAGAGCTAATGAAAAACTGTTTTTT.

The rearrangement links TRBV20-1 to TRBJ2-2; 12 bases fit TRBD2. CDR3 length: 17 amino acids. Unmatched junction bases numbered 5, after V lost 3 bases and J lost 0 bases. The germline gives CDR1 DFQATT, CDR2 SNEGSKA (reference sequence). The CDR3 coding sequence is TGCAGTGCTAGTTCGACTAGCGGGGGACCGAACACCGGGGAGCTGTTTTTT. Translation gives CSASSTSGGPNTGELFF.

This clone was picked up one time. This chain links TRBV7-2 with TRBJ1-3; maybe TRBD1 (6 bases). This CDR3 is built from 15 residues. Germline V CDR1 and CDR2: SGHTA, FQGNSA. V lost 5 bases to trimming and J lost 4 bases, with 15 bases between them. CDR3 sequence (DNA): TGTGCCAGCAGCCCGACAGGCACGGCGGGAAACACCATATATTTT. Its protein product is CASSPTGTAGNTIYF.

This clone was counted a few times. The rearrangement uses TRBV10-3 and TRBJ1-4; 7 positions match TRBD1. Germline CDR1 and CDR2: ENHRY and SYGVKD. With V trimmed by 6 bases and J by 5 bases, 3 bases remained unmatched. This CDR3 comprises 13 residues. The CDR3 DNA is TGTGCCATCAGAGAACAGGGGAATGAAAAACTGTTTTTT. Encoded protein: CAIREQGNEKLFF.

As DNA, the CDR3 is TGTGCCAGCAGTTTTCAACAGGGACACCAGCCCCAGCATTTT. This encodes CASSFQQGHQPQHF. The rearrangement uses TRBV27 and TRBJ1-5; a possible D gene is TRBD1 (6 bases). Trimming removed 3 bases at V and 7 bases at J, with 13 bases between. The germline CDR1 and CDR2 sequences are MNHEY and SMNVEV (reference sequence). The CDR3 extends over 14 amino acids.

V is TRBV18 and J is TRBJ2-5; 9 bases line up with TRBD1. Unmatched junction bases numbered 7, after V lost 3 bases and J lost 5 bases. The CDR3 runs 15 residues. Germline V gene sequence: CDR1 KGHSH, CDR2 LQKENI. The CDR3 nucleotides read TGTGCCAGCTCACCCCGGACAGGGGCCGGGGAGACCCAGTACTTC. It specifies CASSPRTGAGETQYF.

The chain is built from TRBV3-1 (or the pseudogene TRBV3-2) and TRBJ1-1; D call uncertain. The CDR3 spans 13 residues. The germline V and J ends were trimmed by 0 bases and 10 bases, with 12 bases remaining between them. The germline gives CDR1 LGHDT, CDR2 YNNKEL (reference sequence). The CDR3 DNA reads TGTGCCAGCAGCCAAGATTTGAGGGCACGAGCTTTCTTT. Translating it yields CASSQDLRARAFF.

The gene calls are TRBV19 and TRBJ2-5, with 9 bases aligning to TRBD1. V was clipped by 6 bases and J by 2 bases; unmatched bases: 4. CDR3 length equals 14 residues. Germline V CDR1 and CDR2: LNHDA, SQIVND (reference sequence). CDR3 in DNA: TGTGCCAGTAGCCCCGGGACAGGGCAAGAGACCCAGTACTTC. Residues: CASSPGTGQETQYF.

V gene TRBV28 combines with J gene TRBJ2-5, with D hard to call. From germline, CDR1 is MDHEN and CDR2 SYDVKM. Trimming removed 5 bases from V and 5 bases from J, with 9 bases in between. This CDR3 contains 12 residues. DNA of the CDR3: TGTGCCAGCAGTACTGGGCCGGAGACCCAGTACTTC. Its translation is CASSTGPETQYF.

The chain is built from TRBV24-1 and TRBJ2-5; D is possibly TRBD1 (5 bases). Trimming removed 8 bases at V and 5 bases at J, with 11 bases between. The CDR3 covers 12 residues. Germline CDR1 reads KGHDR; CDR2 reads SFDVKD. The DNA of the CDR3 is TGTGCCACCAAGGGGCCTGAGGAGACCCAGTACTTC. This encodes CATKGPEETQYF.

The V gene is TRBV2, the J gene TRBJ2-6; 8 bases fit TRBD1. Unmatched junction bases numbered 3, after V lost 6 bases and J lost 2 bases. Germline-derived CDR1 and CDR2 are SNHLY and FYNNEI. The CDR3 is 15 amino acids. The CDR3 sequence: CASRAQGAGANVLTF. In DNA, the CDR3 is TGTGCCAGCAGGGCACAGGGGGCTGGGGCCAACGTCCTGACTTTC.